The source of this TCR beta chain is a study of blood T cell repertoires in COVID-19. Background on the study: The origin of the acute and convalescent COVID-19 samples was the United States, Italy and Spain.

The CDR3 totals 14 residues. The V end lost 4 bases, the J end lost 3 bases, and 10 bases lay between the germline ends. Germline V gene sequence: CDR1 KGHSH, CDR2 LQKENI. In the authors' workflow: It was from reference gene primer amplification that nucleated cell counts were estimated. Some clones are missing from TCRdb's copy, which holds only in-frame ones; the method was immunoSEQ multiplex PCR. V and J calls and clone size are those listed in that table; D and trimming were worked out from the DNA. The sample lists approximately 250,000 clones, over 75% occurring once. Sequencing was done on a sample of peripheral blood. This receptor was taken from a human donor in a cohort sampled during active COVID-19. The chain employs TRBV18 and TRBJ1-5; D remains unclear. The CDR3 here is CASSRSGNNQPQHF. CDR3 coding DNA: TGTGCCAGCTCACGATCGGGAAACAATCAGCCCCAGCATTTT.